This T cell receptor (beta chain) stems from a study of a mutant IDH1 vaccine in newly diagnosed glioma. On the study more broadly: Sex among treated patients split 62.5% male, around 38% female; mean age was approximately 40 years. General study results and limits: Shifts in the top peripheral T cell clonotypes seemed unrelated to pseudoprogression.

Assay: immunoSEQ multiplex PCR; the TCRdb copy retains only in-frame clones and omits some. Of roughly 51,000 clones in the sample, approximately 90% were seen once. As concerns this clone: Its target is not known.

Time point indicated: baseline, week 1 (first vaccination visit). This sample's treatment: pre-vaccination baseline after standard-of-care therapy. Each astrocytoma in the donors was new, WHO grade 3 or 4, IDH1-mutant and ATRX-lost. V was pared by 0 bases and J by 4 bases, with 12 bases of the junction left unmatched. CDR1 and CDR2 from the germline V gene are LGHNA and YNFKEQ. The CDR3 is 18 amino acids. This sample comprised PBMCs, obtained from a glioma patient treated with radiotherapy, temozolomide or both. This clonotype was obtained from a man aged 35-49 years with glioma. The chain carries TRBV4-2 and TRBJ2-7; 10 bases align to TRBD2. This chain's CDR3 is CASSQDRGAGGPRYEQYF. Written as DNA, the CDR3 is TGTGCCAGCAGCCAAGATCGGGGAGCGGGAGGGCCCCGATACGAGCAGTACTTC.